Listed below are T cell receptor beta chains from one sample, sequenced in a study of T-cell reconstitution after alpha-beta-depleted transplantation in children. TCRdb re-derived calls from the PCR reads in MiXCR, one entry per CDR3 protein. This table holds 350,000 to 450,000 distinct CDR3 sequences, less than 15% found once. The starting material was PBMCs, obtained from the stem cell graft. The receptors were sampled from a human donor who donated a stem cell graft to a child with Fanconi anemia. The conserved cysteine and the conserved F or W are not part of the CDR3 here. A D gene is named only where the DNA matches it firmly.

D gene | J gene | V gene | CDR3 protein
TRBD2 | TRBJ2-1 | TRBV10-2 | ASRGLAGGLEQF
- | TRBJ2-3 | TRBV29-1 | SARVTGDTQY
- | TRBJ1-5 | TRBV10-3 | AISTDIGNQPQH
- | TRBJ2-7 | TRBV5-5 | ASSSLETYEQY
- | TRBJ2-3 | TRBV6-5 | ASSYLSTGKQDTQY
- | TRBJ1-5 | TRBV28 | ASSPPNQPQH
- | TRBJ1-1 | TRBV7-9 | ASSSITRGNTEAF
- | TRBJ1-3 | TRBV9 | ASSVGISGNTIY
- | TRBJ2-1 | TRBV21-1 | ASSKPQRGGSYNEQF
TRBD1 | TRBJ2-6 | TRBV18 | ASSPGTGAGANVLT
TRBD1 | TRBJ1-4 | TRBV7-9 | ASSLAGQSEKLF
- | TRBJ2-1 | TRBV13 | ASSGPTETVSYNEQF
- | TRBJ2-3 | TRBV18 | ASSDTTTLDLQY
- | TRBJ2-1 | TRBV18 | ASSPLPGDEQF
- | TRBJ2-1 | TRBV7-9 | ASRPSGQTNEQF
- | TRBJ1-5 | TRBV6-1 | ASSRDVNQPQH
- | TRBJ2-2 | TRBV29-1 | SAGHLNTGELF
TRBD1 | TRBJ2-3 | TRBV28 | ASSFLGQTDTQY